The 31 T cell receptor beta chains reported below all come from one sample, sequenced in a study of cytomegalovirus exposure and HLA in healthy donors. 13 Jbeta primers and 60 Vbeta primers were used for the PCR. Only in-frame clones appear in the TCRdb table, and some are missing; sequencing was by immunoSEQ multiplex PCR. Among 130,000 or so clones, more than 75% were seen once, and the ten largest hold roughly 7.8%. Sequencing was performed on PBMCs. These receptors all stem from a woman aged 45-60 years in good health and CMV-seropositive.

Comments on this clone: The junction departs from germline at one end; a sequencing error may be responsible. The V and J genes are TRBV5-1 and TRBJ2-5; D not certain. This CDR3 region has 13 residues. Germline CDR1 reads SGHRS; CDR2 reads YFSETQ. CDR3 nucleotide sequence: TGCGCCAGCAGCACTAAGGATCAAGGGACCCAGTACTTC. Translating gives CASSTKDQGTQYF. Based on the CDR3 plus reference TRBV5-1 and TRBJ2-5, the full variable domain is KAGVTQTPRYLIKTRGQQVTLSCSPISGHRSVSWYQQTPGQGLQFLFEYFSETQRNKGNFPGRFSGRQFSNSRSEMNVSTLELGDSALYLCASSTKDQGTQYFGPGTRLLVL.

This clone has a handful of counts. This rearrangement joins TRBV30 to TRBJ1-1; possible D gene TRBD1, 5 bases. Per germline, CDR1 GTSNPN and CDR2 SVGIG (reference sequence). CDR3 size: 11 residues. V was cut by 5 bases and J by 8 bases, with 12 bases left in between. For the CDR3, the DNA is TGTGCCTGGGGTTGGAGACAGGAAGCTTTCTTT. Translating gives CAWGWRQEAFF.

The chain has TRBV11-2 and TRBJ2-5, with TRBD2 as a possible D gene (6 bases). The CDR3 consists of 14 residues. Trimming removed 6 bases from V and 5 bases from J, with 16 bases in between. Germline CDR1 is SGHAT and CDR2 is FQNNGV. CDR3 amino acids: CASSTYSAGETQYF. The CDR3, as DNA: TGTGCCAGCAGTACCTATAGCGCGGGGGAGACCCAGTACTTC. Filled out from reference TRBV11-2 and TRBJ2-5, the complete variable domain reads EAGVAQSPRYKIIEKRQSVAFWCNPISGHATLYWYQQILGQGPKLLIQFQNNGVVDDSQLPKDRFSAERLKGVDSTLKIQPAKLEDSAVYLCASSTYSAGETQYFGPGTRLLVL.

This sequence joins TRBV10-3 and TRBJ1-2; D remains ambiguous. The ends were cut back, 4 bases at V and 2 bases at J, with 11 bases in the middle. The CDR3 runs to 14 residues. From germline, CDR1 is ENHRY and CDR2 SYGVKD. The CDR3 bases are TGTGCCATCAGTGGGTCAGGAGGGAACTATGGCTACACCTTC. Translation: CAISGSGGNYGYTF.

This clone was observed a few times. The chain combines TRBV9 with TRBJ1-1; D unresolved. V dropped 4 bases and J dropped 2 bases, with 12 bases sitting between them. CDR1 is SGDLS, CDR2 YYNGEE, per germline. The CDR3 totals 14 residues. CDR3 region: CASSPSGANTEAFF. CDR3 coding DNA: TGTGCCAGCAGCCCCTCCGGAGCCAACACTGAAGCTTTCTTT.

In nucleotides, the CDR3 is TGTGCCAGCAGCTTCTTAGCGGGAGATCGCTACGAGCAGTACTTC. This codes for CASSFLAGDRYEQYF. The chain links TRBV7-9 to TRBJ2-7; 9 bases agree with TRBD2. Per germline, CDR1 SEHNR and CDR2 FQNEAQ (reference sequence). The V gene end was trimmed by 3 bases and the J gene end by 3 bases; junction bases not matched to a gene: 6. This CDR3 has 15 residues.

This CDR3 is CASSLLQGTSPRNEQFF. In DNA, the CDR3 is TGTGCCAGCAGCTTACTTCAGGGCACATCTCCGCGGAATGAGCAGTTCTTC. The chain recombines TRBV7-9 with TRBJ2-1; D is perhaps TRBD1 (5 bases). The CDR3 extends over 17 amino acids. The germline V gene has CDR1 SEHNR and CDR2 FQNEAQ (reference sequence). The germline V and J ends were trimmed by 2 bases and 7 bases, with 21 bases remaining between them.

This chain links TRBV5-4 with TRBJ2-3, with D unresolved. CDR1 SGHNT and CDR2 YYREEE come from the germline V gene (reference sequence). This CDR3 is 12 amino acids long. Trimming left V 2 bases short and J 10 bases short, with 11 bases between. The CDR3 reads CASSFGERAQYF. The CDR3 coding sequence is TGTGCCAGCAGCTTTGGCGAACGGGCGCAGTATTTT. The full variable domain, rest sourced from reference TRBV5-4 and TRBJ2-3, is ETGVTQSPTHLIKTRGQQVTLRCSSQSGHNTVSWYQQALGQGPQFIFQYYREEENGRGNFPPRFSGLQFPNYSSELNVNALELDDSALYLCASSFGERAQYFGPGTRLTVL.

The chain employs TRBV2 and TRBJ1-5; 7 bases agree with TRBD1. Per the germline V gene, CDR1 is SNHLY and CDR2 is FYNNEI. The CDR3 totals 14 residues. Germline trimming cut 5 bases from V and 5 bases from J; bases unmatched to any gene: 6. CDR3 nucleotide sequence: TGTGCCAGCAGTCCAGACAGGGCCCATCAGCCCCAGCATTTT. Amino acids: CASSPDRAHQPQHF.

As regards this clone: At one end, the junction sequence differs from germline, possibly due to a read error. The chain combines TRBV11-1 with TRBJ2-5; 10 nucleotides align to TRBD2. The CDR3 sequence is 15 residues long. The V gene's germline CDR1 is SGHAT and CDR2 FQDESV (reference sequence). CDR3 bases: TGTGCCAGCACCTTACTAGCGGGATTGGAAGAGACCCAGTACTTC. Encoded protein: CASTLLAGLEETQYF. Full variable domain (rest looked up from reference TRBV11-1 and TRBJ2-5): EAEVAQSPRYKITEKSQAVAFWCDPISGHATLYWYRQILGQGPELLVQFQDESVVDDSQLPKDRFSAERLKGVDSTLKIQPAELGDSAMYLCASTLLAGLEETQYFGPGTRLLVL.

The count of this clone is one. The chain combines TRBV30 with TRBJ2-7; D is ambiguous. Trimming removed 3 bases from V and 7 bases from J, with 16 bases in between. Germline V gene lookup returns CDR1 GTSNPN and CDR2 SVGIG (reference sequence). This CDR3 has 13 amino acids. The CDR3: CAWRAFGRLEQYF. DNA for the CDR3: TGTGCCTGGAGAGCGTTTGGCCGTCTGGAGCAGTACTTC.

In this sample, this clone turned up once. J is TRBJ2-5 and V is TRBV27; perhaps TRBD2 as D (6 bases). The CDR3 runs 15 residues. With 6 bases removed from V and 5 bases from J, the gap between germline ends came to 19 bases. Germline loops: CDR1 MNHEY, CDR2 SMNVEV (reference sequence). In DNA form, the CDR3 reads TGTGCCAGCAGCCCCCGCGGGGTCAGAGGGGAGACCCAGTACTTC. Its protein product is CASSPRGVRGETQYF.

V and J are TRBV2 and TRBJ2-7; no firm D call. With 8 bases removed from V and 1 base from J, the gap between germline ends came to 12 bases. CDR1 and CDR2 (germline): SNHLY, FYNNEI. The CDR3 length is 13 residues. CDR3 bases: TGTGCCAGCTCCTCCACTCCTTCCTACGAGCAGTACTTC. Translating gives CASSSTPSYEQYF.

The V gene is TRBV5-4, the J gene TRBJ2-2; TRBD1 aligns across 7 bases. Trimming removed 3 bases from V and 5 bases from J; junction bases left unmatched: 10. The CDR3 runs to 16 residues. The germline gives CDR1 SGHNT, CDR2 YYREEE (reference sequence). The CDR3 bases are TGTGCCAGCAGCTCGGCCAAGGGGGCGAGGACCGGGGAGCTGTTTTTT. Protein: CASSSAKGARTGELFF.

The V call is TRBV7-9, the J call TRBJ2-1; possible D gene TRBD2, 6 bases. V shed 4 bases and J shed 1 base, with 17 bases lying between them. The V gene's germline CDR1 is SEHNR and CDR2 FQNEAQ (reference sequence). The CDR3 loop spans 17 amino acids. CDR3 in amino acids: CASSSGLSPTSYNEQFF. In DNA, the CDR3 is TGTGCCAGCAGCTCCGGACTATCCCCTACATCCTACAATGAGCAGTTCTTC. The whole variable domain, remainder taken from reference TRBV7-9 and TRBJ2-1, is DTGVSQNPRHKITKRGQNVTFRCDPISEHNRLYWYRQTLGQGPEFLTYFQNEAQLEKSRLLSDRFSAERPKGSFSTLEIQRTEQGDSAMYLCASSSGLSPTSYNEQFFGPGTRLTVL.

The V call is TRBV6-6, the J call TRBJ1-2; 7 bases map to TRBD1. CDR3 length equals 13 residues. Germline loops: CDR1 MNHNY, CDR2 SVGAGI (reference sequence). V lost 8 bases to trimming and J lost 4 bases; unmatched junction nucleotides: 7. The CDR3 protein is CASSPRGFYGYTF. CDR3 in DNA: TGTGCCAGCTCCCCCAGGGGGTTCTATGGCTACACCTTC.

V is TRBV7-2 and J is TRBJ2-3; 10 bases agree with TRBD2. The germline V gene has CDR1 SGHTA and CDR2 FQGNSA. The trim removed 2 bases at V and 6 bases at J, leaving 11 bases unmatched. There are 17 residues in the CDR3. This chain's CDR3 is CASSLSPSGGFSDTQYF. CDR3 DNA sequence: TGTGCCAGCAGCTTAAGCCCTAGCGGGGGATTCTCGGATACGCAGTATTTT.

The genes are TRBV29-1 and TRBJ2-3, with unresolved D. This CDR3 has 14 amino acids. Germline loops: CDR1 SQVTM, CDR2 ANQGSEA. Between the trimmed V and J ends, which lost 1 base and 1 base, there was a span of 9 bases. Here the CDR3 reads CSVEVAAGTDTQYF. CDR3 DNA: TGCAGCGTTGAAGTAGCTGCGGGCACAGATACGCAGTATTTT.

The chain recombines TRBV19 with TRBJ1-1, with 7 bases aligning to TRBD1. J gave up 4 bases and V 1 base, and 6 bases lay outside the gene matches. The CDR3 totals 15 residues. Germline loops: CDR1 LNHDA, CDR2 SQIVND (reference sequence). CDR3 in amino acids: CASSIAQGMGTEAFF. CDR3 sequence (DNA): TGTGCCAGTAGTATAGCACAGGGGATGGGCACTGAAGCTTTCTTT.

As regards this clone: A junction boundary mismatches the germline segment, possibly from a read error. The chain combines TRBV7-7 with TRBJ2-5; 8 bases map to TRBD1. The CDR3 contains 16 residues. Germline V gene sequence: CDR1 SSHAT, CDR2 FNYEAQ (reference sequence). CDR3 coding DNA: TGTGCTAGCAGCTTACTCCGGGACAGGACTCAAGAGACCCAGTACTTC. Residues: CASSLLRDRTQETQYF. Combining the CDR3 with reference TRBV7-7 and TRBJ2-5 gives the whole variable domain GAGVSQSPRYKVTKRGQDVTLRCDPISSHATLYWYQQALGQGPEFLTYFNYEAQPDKSGLPSDRFSAERPEGSISTLTIQRTEQRDSAMYRCASSLLRDRTQETQYFGPGTRLLVL.

This sequence joins TRBV18 and TRBJ1-2; D ambiguous. V was pared by 3 bases and J by 2 bases, with 7 bases between. CDR1 and CDR2 (germline): KGHSH, LQKENI. The CDR3 length is 13 residues. This chain's CDR3 is CASSPGGNYGYTF. CDR3 DNA sequence: TGTGCCAGCTCACCGGGAGGGAACTATGGCTACACCTTC.

This clone was counted a few times. The rearrangement joins TRBV28 to TRBJ1-1; TRBD1 aligns across 7 bases. J lost 4 bases, V lost 2 bases, and 4 bases had no gene match. This CDR3 spans 14 amino acids. Germline assignment: CDR1 MDHEN and CDR2 SYDVKM. The CDR3 DNA sequence: TGTGCCAGCAGTTTAATGGACAGGACCACTGAAGCTTTCTTT. It is translated as CASSLMDRTTEAFF.

The rearrangement links TRBV5-1 to TRBJ2-1; possible D gene TRBD2, 6 bases. V was clipped by 4 bases and J by 10 bases, with 33 bases between them. The CDR3 has 19 amino acids. The V gene's germline CDR1 is SGHRS and CDR2 YFSETQ. The CDR3 reads CASSPGGGATSPPSMEQFF. DNA for the CDR3: TGCGCCAGCAGCCCCGGAGGAGGGGCCACCTCCCCCCCCTCAATGGAGCAGTTCTTC.

Worth noting for this clone: At one of its ends the junction is not consistent with the germline gene, which may arise from a read error. The chain is built from TRBV7-2 and TRBJ2-3, with TRBD2 matching 8 bases. The CDR3 extends over 13 amino acids. Germline V CDR1 and CDR2: SGHTA, FQGNSA. CDR3 nucleotides: TGTGCCAGCAGCTTACGCGTATTAGCGGGGTTTTTGTTT. This encodes CASSLRVLAGFLF.

The V gene is TRBV11-2, the J gene TRBJ2-2; no clear D gene. The V and J ends lost 1 base and 5 bases respectively, with 14 bases between them. Germline V gene data show CDR1 as SGHAT and CDR2 as FQNNGV. The CDR3 length is 16 residues. This chain's CDR3 is CASSLVGVRSTGELFF. CDR3 DNA sequence: TGTGCCAGCAGCTTAGTTGGAGTACGCTCTACCGGGGAGCTGTTTTTT.

V and J are TRBV7-9 and TRBJ1-1; TRBD1 agrees at 7 bases. V shed 3 bases and J 1 base; nucleotides not matched to a gene: 2. The germline gives CDR1 SEHNR, CDR2 FQNEAQ (reference sequence). The CDR3 is 14 amino acids. Here the CDR3 DNA reads TGTGCCAGCAGCTTCGGGACAGCGAACACTGAAGCTTTCTTT. Protein sequence: CASSFGTANTEAFF.

This chain joins TRBV7-3 and TRBJ2-1; 8 bases are a match to TRBD1. Per the germline V gene, CDR1 is SGHTA and CDR2 is FQGTGA. The CDR3 spans 15 residues. Trimming removed 5 bases from V and 4 bases from J; junction bases left unmatched: 7. The CDR3 region is CASSRAGQAYNEQFF. The CDR3 bases are TGTGCCAGCAGCCGGGCGGGACAGGCGTACAATGAGCAGTTCTTC.

The J gene is TRBJ2-2, the V gene TRBV7-2, with 7 positions matching TRBD1. J gave up 7 bases and V 5 bases, and 10 bases lay outside the gene matches. In germline, CDR1 is SGHTA, CDR2 FQGNSA. The CDR3 has 15 residues. Here the CDR3 DNA reads TGTGCCAGCAGCCTCAAGGGGGCCTCGGGCGGGGAGCTGTTTTTT. Amino acids: CASSLKGASGGELFF.

Only a few counts were recorded for this clone. The chain couples TRBV6-5 to TRBJ1-4, with 7 bases fitting TRBD1. Germline V gene sequence: CDR1 MNHEY, CDR2 SVGAGI. CDR3 length: 14 amino acids. Trimming cost V 6 bases and J 7 bases; bases outside gene matches: 8. The CDR3 is CASSRQGMGEKLFF. The CDR3 nucleotides read TGTGCCAGCAGCAGACAGGGAATGGGTGAAAAACTGTTTTTT.

This CDR3 reads CSVEWASGASYNEQFF. The CDR3 DNA follows: TGCAGCGTTGAATGGGCTAGCGGGGCTTCCTACAATGAGCAGTTCTTC. The chain is built from TRBV29-1 and TRBJ2-1, with 9 nucleotides matching TRBD2. CDR3 length: 16 amino acids. The V and J ends lost 2 bases and 1 base, in that order; junction bases with no gene match: 6. Per the germline V gene, CDR1 is SQVTM and CDR2 is ANQGSEA.

This sequence joins TRBV7-9 and TRBJ2-5; TRBD2 matches at 9 bases. The ends lost 1 base at V and 4 bases at J; junction bases unmatched: 4. This CDR3 contains 15 residues. Germline V gene lookup returns CDR1 SEHNR and CDR2 FQNEAQ (reference sequence). CDR3 DNA: TGTGCCAGCAGCTTAGAGCGGGGGGCAAGAGAGACCCAGTACTTC. This codes for CASSLERGARETQYF.